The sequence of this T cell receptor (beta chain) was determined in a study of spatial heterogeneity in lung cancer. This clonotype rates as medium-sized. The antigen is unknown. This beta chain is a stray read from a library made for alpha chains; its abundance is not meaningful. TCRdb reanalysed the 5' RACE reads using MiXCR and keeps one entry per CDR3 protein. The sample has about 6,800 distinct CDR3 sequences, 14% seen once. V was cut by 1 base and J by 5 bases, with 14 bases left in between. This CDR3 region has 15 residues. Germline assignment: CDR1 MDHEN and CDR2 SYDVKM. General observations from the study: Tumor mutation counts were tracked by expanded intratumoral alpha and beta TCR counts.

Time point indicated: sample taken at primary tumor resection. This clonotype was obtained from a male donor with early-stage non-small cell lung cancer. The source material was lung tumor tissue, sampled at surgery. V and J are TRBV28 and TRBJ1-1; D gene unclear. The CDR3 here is CASSLFAGWGTEAFF. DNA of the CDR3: TGTGCCAGCAGTTTATTTGCGGGCTGGGGAACTGAAGCTTTCTTT.